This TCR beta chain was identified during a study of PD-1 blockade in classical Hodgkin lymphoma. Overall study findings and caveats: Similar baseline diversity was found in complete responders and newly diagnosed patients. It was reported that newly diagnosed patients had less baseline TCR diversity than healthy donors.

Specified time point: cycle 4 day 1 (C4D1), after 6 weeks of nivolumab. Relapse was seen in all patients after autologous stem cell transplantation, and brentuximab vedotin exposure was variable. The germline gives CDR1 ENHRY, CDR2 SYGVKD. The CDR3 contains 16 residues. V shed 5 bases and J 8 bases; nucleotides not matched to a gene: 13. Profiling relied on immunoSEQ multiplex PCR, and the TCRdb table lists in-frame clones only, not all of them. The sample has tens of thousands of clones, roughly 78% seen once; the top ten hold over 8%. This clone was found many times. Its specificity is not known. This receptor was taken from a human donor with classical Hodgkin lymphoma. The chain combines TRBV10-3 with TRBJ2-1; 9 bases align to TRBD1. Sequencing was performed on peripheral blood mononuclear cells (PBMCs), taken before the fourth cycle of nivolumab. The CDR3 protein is CAISFRSDRGIDEQFF. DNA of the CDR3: TGTGCCATCAGTTTTCGATCAGACAGGGGGATCGATGAGCAGTTCTTC.